These 3 T cell receptor beta chains came from one sample sequenced in a study of cytomegalovirus exposure and HLA in healthy donors. With 60 Vbeta and 13 Jbeta primers, the PCR was carried out. The repertoire was sequenced with immunoSEQ multiplex PCR; TCRdb's copy has only in-frame clones and lacks some. The table records 200,000 to 250,000 clones, roughly three quarters of them present only once. Sequencing was performed on PBMCs. Receptors originate from a man aged 50 to 60 in good health and CMV-seronegative.

This chain joins TRBV11-2 and TRBJ2-7; TRBD1 aligns across 7 bases. The germline gives CDR1 SGHAT, CDR2 FQNNGV. This CDR3 has 14 residues. The V segment lost 2 bases and the J segment 3 bases; nucleotides outside the gene matches: 4. The CDR3 nucleotides read TGTGCCAGCAGCTTAAAAGGGACAGACTACGAGCAGTACTTC. This encodes CASSLKGTDYEQYF.

The chain couples TRBV9 to TRBJ2-2; D ambiguous. This CDR3 is built from 14 residues. With 4 bases removed from V and 5 bases from J, the gap between germline ends came to 12 bases. CDR1 is SGDLS and CDR2 is YYNGEE in the germline V gene. CDR3 sequence (DNA): TGTGCCAGCAGCCCCCAACGGGTGACCGGGGAGCTGTTTTTT. Amino acids: CASSPQRVTGELFF.

Only a few counts were recorded for this clone. The chain recombines TRBV4-2 with TRBJ2-5; the match to TRBD2 covers 12 bases. V shed 2 bases and J 5 bases; nucleotides not matched to a gene: 6. Germline CDR1 LGHNA, CDR2 YNFKEQ. The CDR3 is 16 amino acids. The CDR3 DNA reads as TGTGCCAGCAGCCAACGACTAGCGGGAGTGGGGGAGACCCAGTACTTC. It codes for CASSQRLAGVGETQYF.